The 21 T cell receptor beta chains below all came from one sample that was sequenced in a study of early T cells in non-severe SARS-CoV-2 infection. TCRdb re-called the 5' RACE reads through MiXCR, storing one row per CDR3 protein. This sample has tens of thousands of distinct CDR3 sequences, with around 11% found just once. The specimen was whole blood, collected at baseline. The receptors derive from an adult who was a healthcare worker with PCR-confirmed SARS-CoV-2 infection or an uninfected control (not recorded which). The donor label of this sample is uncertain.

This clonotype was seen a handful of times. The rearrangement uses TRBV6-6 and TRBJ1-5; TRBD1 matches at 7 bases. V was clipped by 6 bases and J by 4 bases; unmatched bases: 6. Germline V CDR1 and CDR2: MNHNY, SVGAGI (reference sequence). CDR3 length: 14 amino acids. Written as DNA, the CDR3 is TGTGCCAGCAGAAGGGGGACAGATAATCAGCCCCAGCATTTT. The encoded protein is CASRRGTDNQPQHF.

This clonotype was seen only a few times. CDR3: CASSYFGTEGTDTQYF. The CDR3, as DNA: TGTGCCAGCAGTTACTTCGGGACAGAAGGCACAGATACGCAGTATTTT. V gene TRBV6-5 combines with J gene TRBJ2-3; TRBD1 aligns across 7 bases. J was trimmed by 1 base and V by 1 base; bases with no gene match: 5. Germline V gene sequence: CDR1 MNHEY, CDR2 SVGAGI. This CDR3 region has 16 residues.

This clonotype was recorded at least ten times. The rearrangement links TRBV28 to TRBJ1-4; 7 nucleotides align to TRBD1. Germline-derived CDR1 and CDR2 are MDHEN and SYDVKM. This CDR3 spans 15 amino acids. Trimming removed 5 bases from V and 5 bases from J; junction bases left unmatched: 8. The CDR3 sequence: CASSGRQGMNEKLFF. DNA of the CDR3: TGTGCCAGCAGTGGTAGACAGGGAATGAATGAAAAACTGTTTTTT.

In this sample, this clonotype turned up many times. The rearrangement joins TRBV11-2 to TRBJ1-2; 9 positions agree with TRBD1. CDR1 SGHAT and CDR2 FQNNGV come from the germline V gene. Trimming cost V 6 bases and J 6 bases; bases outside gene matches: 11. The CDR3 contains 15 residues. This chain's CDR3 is CASRGTGKLVDGYTF. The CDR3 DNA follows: TGTGCCAGCAGAGGGACAGGGAAATTGGTTGATGGCTACACCTTC.

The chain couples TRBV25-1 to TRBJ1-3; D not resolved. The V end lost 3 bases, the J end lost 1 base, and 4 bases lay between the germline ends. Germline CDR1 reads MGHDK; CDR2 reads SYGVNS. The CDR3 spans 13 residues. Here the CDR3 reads CASSDGSGNTIYF. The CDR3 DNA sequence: TGTGCCAGCAGTGACGGGTCTGGAAACACCATATATTTT.

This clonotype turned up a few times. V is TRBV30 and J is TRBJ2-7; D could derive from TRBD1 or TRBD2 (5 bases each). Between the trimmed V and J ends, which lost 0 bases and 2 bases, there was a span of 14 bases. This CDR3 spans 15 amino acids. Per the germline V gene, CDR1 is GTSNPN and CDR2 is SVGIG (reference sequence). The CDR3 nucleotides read TGTGCCTGGAGTGTACTCCTGGGGGTTCCCTACGAGCAGTACGTC. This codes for CAWSVLLGVPYEQYV.

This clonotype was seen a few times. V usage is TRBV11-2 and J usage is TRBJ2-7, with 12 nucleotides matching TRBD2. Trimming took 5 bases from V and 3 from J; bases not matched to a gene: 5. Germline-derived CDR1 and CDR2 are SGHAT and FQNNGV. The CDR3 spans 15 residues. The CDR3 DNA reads TGTGCCAGCAGCCAGGGACTAGCGGGCTTCTACGAGCAGTACGTC. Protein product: CASSQGLAGFYEQYV.

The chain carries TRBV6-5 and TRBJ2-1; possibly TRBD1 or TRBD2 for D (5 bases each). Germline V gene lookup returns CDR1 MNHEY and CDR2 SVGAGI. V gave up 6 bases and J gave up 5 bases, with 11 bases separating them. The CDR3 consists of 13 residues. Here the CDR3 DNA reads TGTGCCAGCAGCCGACCGGGGCACAATGAGCAGTTCTTC. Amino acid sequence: CASSRPGHNEQFF.

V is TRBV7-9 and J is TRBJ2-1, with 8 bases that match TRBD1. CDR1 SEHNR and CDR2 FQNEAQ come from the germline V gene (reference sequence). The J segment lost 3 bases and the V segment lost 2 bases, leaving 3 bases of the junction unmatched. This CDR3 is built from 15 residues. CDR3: CASSLPGQGYNEQFF. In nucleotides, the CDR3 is TGTGCCAGCAGCTTACCCGGACAGGGCTACAATGAGCAGTTCTTC.

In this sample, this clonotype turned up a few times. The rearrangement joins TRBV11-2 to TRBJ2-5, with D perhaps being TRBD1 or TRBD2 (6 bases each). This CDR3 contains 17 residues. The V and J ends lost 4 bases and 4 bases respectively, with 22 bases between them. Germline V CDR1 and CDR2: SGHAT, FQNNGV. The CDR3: CASSSTPRLGGGETQYF. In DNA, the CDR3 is TGTGCCAGCAGCTCCACACCCCGACTAGGGGGAGGAGAGACCCAGTACTTC.

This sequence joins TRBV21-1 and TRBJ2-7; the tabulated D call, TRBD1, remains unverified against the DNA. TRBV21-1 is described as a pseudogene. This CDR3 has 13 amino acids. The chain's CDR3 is CASSARVVYEQYV. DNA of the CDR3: TGTGCCAGCAGCGCCAGGGTGGTCTACGAGCAGTACGTC.

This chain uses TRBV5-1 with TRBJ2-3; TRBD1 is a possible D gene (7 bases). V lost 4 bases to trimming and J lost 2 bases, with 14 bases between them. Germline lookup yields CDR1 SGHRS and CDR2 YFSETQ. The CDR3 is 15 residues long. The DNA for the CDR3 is TGCGCCAGCAGCGCGGGACAGACCTCCACAGATACGCAGTATTTT. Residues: CASSAGQTSTDTQYF.

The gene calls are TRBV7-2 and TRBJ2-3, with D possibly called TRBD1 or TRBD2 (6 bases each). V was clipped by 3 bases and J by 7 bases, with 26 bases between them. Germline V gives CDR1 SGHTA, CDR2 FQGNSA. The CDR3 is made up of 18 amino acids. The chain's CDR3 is CASSFQGGLAGGRNTQYF. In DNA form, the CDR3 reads TGTGCCAGCAGCTTCCAAGGGGGTCTAGCCGGGGGTCGAAATACGCAGTATTTT.

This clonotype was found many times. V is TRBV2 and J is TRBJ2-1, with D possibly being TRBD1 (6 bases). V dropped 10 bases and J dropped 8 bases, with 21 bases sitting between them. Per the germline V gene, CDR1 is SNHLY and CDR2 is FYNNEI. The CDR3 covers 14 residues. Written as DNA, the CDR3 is TGTGCCAACAGGATTGACAGGCCCCGCGATGAGCAGTTCTTC. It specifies CANRIDRPRDEQFF.

CDR3 sequence reads: CASTEGGQETQYF. The CDR3 DNA sequence: TGTGCCAGCACCGAAGGAGGGCAAGAGACCCAGTACTTC. The chain has TRBV7-9 and TRBJ2-5; D perhaps matches TRBD2 (6 bases). CDR3 length: 13 amino acids. V shed 7 bases and J shed 2 bases, with 11 bases lying between them. From germline, CDR1 is SEHNR and CDR2 FQNEAQ (reference sequence).

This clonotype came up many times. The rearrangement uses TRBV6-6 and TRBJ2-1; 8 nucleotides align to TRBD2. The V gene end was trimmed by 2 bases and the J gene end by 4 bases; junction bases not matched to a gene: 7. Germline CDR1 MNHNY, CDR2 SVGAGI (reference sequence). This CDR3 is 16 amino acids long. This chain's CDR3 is CASSYSMVAGYNEQFF. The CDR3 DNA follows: TGTGCCAGCAGTTACAGTATGGTAGCGGGGTACAATGAGCAGTTCTTC.

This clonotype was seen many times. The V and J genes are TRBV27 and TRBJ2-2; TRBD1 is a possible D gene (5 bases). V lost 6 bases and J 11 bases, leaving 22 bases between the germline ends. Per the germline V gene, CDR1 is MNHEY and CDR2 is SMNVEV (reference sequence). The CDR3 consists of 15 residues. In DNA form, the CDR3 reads TGTGCCAGCAGGTTTAGGGTACAGGCTCATGATGAGCTGTTTTTT. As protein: CASRFRVQAHDELFF.

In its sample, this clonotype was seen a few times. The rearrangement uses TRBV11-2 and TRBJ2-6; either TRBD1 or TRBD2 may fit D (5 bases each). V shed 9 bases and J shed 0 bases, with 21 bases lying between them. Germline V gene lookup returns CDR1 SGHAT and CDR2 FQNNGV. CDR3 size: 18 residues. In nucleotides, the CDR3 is TGTGCCAGTTACCCTGGGGGTAAAGCTGCCTCTGGGGCCAACGTCCTGACTTTC. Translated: CASYPGGKAASGANVLTF.

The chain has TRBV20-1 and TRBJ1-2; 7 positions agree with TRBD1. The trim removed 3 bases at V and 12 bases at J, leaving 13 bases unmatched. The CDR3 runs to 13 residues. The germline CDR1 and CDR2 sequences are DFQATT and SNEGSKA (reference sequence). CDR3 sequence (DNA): TGCAGTGCTAGCTTCGGGACGGGACAGAGTCACACCTTC. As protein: CSASFGTGQSHTF.

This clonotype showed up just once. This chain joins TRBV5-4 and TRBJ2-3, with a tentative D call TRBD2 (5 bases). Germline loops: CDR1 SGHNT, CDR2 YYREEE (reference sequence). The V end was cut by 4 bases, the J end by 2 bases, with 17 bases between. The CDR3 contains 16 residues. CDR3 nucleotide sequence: TGTGCCAGCAGCCTCCGGCGGGTATGGGACACAGATACGCAGTATTTT. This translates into CASSLRRVWDTDTQYF.

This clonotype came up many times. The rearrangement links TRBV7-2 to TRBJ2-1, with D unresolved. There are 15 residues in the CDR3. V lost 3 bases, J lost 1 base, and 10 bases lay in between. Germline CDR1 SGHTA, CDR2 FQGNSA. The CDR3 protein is CASSFSPPSYNEQFF. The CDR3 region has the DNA TGTGCCAGCAGCTTTTCTCCCCCTTCCTACAATGAGCAGTTCTTC.